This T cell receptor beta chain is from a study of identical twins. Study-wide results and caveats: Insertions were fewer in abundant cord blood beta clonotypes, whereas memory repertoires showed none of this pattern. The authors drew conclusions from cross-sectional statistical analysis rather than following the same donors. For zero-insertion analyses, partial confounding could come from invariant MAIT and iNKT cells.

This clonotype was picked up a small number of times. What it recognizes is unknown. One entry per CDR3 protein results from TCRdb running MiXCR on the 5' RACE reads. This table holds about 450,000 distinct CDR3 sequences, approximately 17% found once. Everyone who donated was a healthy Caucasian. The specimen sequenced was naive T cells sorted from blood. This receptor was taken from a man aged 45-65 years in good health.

In nucleotides, the CDR3 is TGCAGCGTTGCGTGGTGGCAGCACCAAGAGACCCAGTACTTC. Protein product: CSVAWWQHQETQYF. The chain couples TRBV29-1 to TRBJ2-5; D gene uncertain. V was cut by 4 bases and J by 0 bases, with 12 bases left in between. Germline loops: CDR1 SQVTM, CDR2 ANQGSEA. This CDR3 has 14 amino acids.